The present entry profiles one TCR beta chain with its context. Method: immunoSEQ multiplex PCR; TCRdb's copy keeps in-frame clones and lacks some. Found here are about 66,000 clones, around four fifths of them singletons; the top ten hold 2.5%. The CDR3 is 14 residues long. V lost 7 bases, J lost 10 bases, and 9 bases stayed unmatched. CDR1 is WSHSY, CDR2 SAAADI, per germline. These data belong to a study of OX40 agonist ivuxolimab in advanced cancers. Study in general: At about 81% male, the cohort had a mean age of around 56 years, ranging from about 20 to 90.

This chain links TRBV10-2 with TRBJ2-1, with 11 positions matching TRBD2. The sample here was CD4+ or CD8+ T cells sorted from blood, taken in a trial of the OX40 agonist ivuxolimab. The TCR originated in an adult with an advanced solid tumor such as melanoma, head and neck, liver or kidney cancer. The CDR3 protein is CASTVAGGPKEQFF. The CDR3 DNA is TGCGCCAGCACTGTAGCGGGAGGGCCGAAGGAGCAGTTCTTC.